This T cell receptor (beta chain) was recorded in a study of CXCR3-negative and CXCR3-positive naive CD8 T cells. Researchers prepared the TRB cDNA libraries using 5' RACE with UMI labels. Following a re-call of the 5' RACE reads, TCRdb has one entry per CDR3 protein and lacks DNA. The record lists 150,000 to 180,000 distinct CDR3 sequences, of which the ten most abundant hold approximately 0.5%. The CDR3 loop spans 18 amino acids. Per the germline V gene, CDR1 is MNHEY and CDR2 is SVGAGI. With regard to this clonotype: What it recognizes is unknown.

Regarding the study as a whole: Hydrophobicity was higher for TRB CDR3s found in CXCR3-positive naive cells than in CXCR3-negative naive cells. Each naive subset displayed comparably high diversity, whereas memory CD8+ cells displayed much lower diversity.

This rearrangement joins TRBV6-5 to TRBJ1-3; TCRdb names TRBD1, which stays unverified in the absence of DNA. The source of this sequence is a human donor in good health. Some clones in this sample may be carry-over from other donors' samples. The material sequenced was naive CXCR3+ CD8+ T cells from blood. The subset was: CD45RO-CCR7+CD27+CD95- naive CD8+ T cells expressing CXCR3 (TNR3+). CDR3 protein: CASSYHYAGTEERNTIYF.